Presented here are 3 T cell receptor beta chains from one specimen sequenced in a study of cytomegalovirus exposure and HLA in healthy donors. The primer mix had 60 Vbeta and 13 Jbeta primers. Profiling relied on immunoSEQ multiplex PCR, and the TCRdb table lists in-frame clones only, not all of them. The data contain 95,000 to 150,000 clones, approximately 77% of them singletons. The sample consisted of PBMCs. These TCRs come from a young man in good health and CMV-seronegative.

The chain has TRBV10-2 and TRBJ2-2; D remains unclear. CDR3 length: 13 amino acids. V was pared by 2 bases and J by 4 bases, with 5 bases between. The germline CDR1 and CDR2 sequences are WSHSY and SAAADI. The CDR3 loop reads CASSETVTGELFF. The CDR3 nucleotides read TGCGCCAGCAGTGAGACGGTCACCGGGGAGCTGTTTTTT.

The V call is TRBV6-6, the J call TRBJ2-7, with 9 bases identical to TRBD1. CDR1 and CDR2 from the germline V gene are MNHNY and SVGAGI (reference sequence). V shed 5 bases and J 3 bases; nucleotides not matched to a gene: 8. This CDR3 spans 15 amino acids. For the CDR3, the DNA is TGTGCCAGCAGTACACCGGGACAGGGAGGCTACGAGCAGTACTTC. Encoded protein: CASSTPGQGGYEQYF.

This chain uses TRBV5-6 with TRBJ2-7, with 8 bases that match TRBD2. The CDR3 totals 14 residues. The trim removed 4 bases at V and 0 bases at J, leaving 3 bases unmatched. The germline gives CDR1 SGHDT, CDR2 YYEEEE. CDR3 region: CASSPGGASYEQYF. The DNA for the CDR3 is TGTGCCAGCAGCCCCGGGGGGGCCTCCTACGAGCAGTACTTC.